Included here is one TCR beta chain sequence, with context. Its specificity is not known. The entry originates in a study of memory CD4+ T cells and cytomegalovirus serostatus. Looking at the study overall: Donors were healthy Belgian adults, 8 to 10 CMV seropositive and 24 seronegative. Findings and caveats of the study: CD4+ memory repertoires contained about two fifths of the 164 reported CMV TCRbeta sequences.

The method was immunoSEQ multiplex PCR; TCRdb's version includes in-frame clones alone and lacks a portion of them. Of some 53,000 clones in the sample, under 80% were seen once. Single viable CD3+CD4+CD8-CD45RO+ cells were sorted as the memory CD4+ T cells. V was clipped by 6 bases and J by 11 bases, with 16 bases between them. From germline, CDR1 is MNHEY and CDR2 SVGAGI. The CDR3 extends over 12 amino acids. Sample: memory CD4+ T cells from blood. This TCR was recovered from an adult in good health and CMV-seronegative. The V and J genes are TRBV6-5 and TRBJ1-1; perhaps TRBD1 as D (5 bases). The CDR3 protein is CASRPTGTRAFF. The DNA of the CDR3 is TGTGCCAGCAGACCTACCGGGACCAGGGCTTTCTTT.